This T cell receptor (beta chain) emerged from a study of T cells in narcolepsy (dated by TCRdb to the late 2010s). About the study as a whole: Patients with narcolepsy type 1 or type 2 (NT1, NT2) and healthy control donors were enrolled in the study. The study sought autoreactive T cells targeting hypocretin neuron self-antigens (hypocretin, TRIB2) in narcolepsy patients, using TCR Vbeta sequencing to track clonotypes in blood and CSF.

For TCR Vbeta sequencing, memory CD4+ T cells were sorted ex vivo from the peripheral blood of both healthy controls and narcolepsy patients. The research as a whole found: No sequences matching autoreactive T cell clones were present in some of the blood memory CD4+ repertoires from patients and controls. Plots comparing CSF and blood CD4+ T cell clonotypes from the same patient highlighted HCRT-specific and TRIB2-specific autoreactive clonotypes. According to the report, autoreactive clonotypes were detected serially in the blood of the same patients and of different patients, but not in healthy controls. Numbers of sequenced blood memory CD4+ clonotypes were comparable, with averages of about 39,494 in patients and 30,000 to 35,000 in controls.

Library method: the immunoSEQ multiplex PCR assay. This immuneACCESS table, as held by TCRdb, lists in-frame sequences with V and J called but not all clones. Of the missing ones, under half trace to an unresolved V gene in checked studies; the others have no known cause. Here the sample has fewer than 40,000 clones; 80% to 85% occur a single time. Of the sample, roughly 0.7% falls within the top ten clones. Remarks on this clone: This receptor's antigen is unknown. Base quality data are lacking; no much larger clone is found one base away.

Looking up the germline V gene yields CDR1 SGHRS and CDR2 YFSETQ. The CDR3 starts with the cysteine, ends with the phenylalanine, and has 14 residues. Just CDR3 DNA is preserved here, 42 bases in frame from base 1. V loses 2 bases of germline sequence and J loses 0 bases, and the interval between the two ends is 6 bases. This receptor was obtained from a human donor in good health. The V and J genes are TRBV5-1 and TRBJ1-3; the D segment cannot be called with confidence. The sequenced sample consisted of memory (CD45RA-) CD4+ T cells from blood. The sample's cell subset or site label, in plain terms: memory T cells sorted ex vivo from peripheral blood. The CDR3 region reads CASSFVGSGNTIYF. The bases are TGCGCCAGCAGCTTCGTCGGCTCTGGAAACACCATATATTTT.